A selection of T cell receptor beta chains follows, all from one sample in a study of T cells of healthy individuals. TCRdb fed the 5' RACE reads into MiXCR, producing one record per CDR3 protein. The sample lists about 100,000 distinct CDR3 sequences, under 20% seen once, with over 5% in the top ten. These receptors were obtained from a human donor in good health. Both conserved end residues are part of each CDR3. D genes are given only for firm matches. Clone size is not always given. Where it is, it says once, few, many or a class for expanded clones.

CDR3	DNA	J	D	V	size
CASSSPVGQDSYNEQFF	TGTGCCAGCAGCTCCCCGGTAGGGCAGGACTCCTACAATGAGCAGTTCTTC	TRBJ2-1	-	TRBV7-2	many
CASLPNGEVGEQFF	TGTGCCAGCCTCCCGAACGGGGAGGTAGGGGAGCAGTTCTTC	TRBJ2-1	-	TRBV7-6	few
CASSIAEHSYTF	TGTGCCAGCAGTATTGCAGAACACAGCTACACCTTC	TRBJ1-2	-	TRBV2	many
CASSLSLAGTSYEQYF	TGCGCCAGCAGCCTGTCTCTAGCGGGGACCTCCTACGAGCAGTACTTC	TRBJ2-7	TRBD2	TRBV4-3	few
CSARRGYGYTF	TGCAGTGCTAGACGGGGTTATGGCTACACCTTC	TRBJ1-2	-	TRBV20-1	-
CASRSELSTDTQYF	TGTGCCAGCAGATCTGAACTCAGCACAGATACGCAGTATTTT	TRBJ2-3	-	TRBV11-1	-
CASSLVWRASSYNEQFF	TGTGCCAGCAGCTTAGTATGGCGGGCGAGCTCCTACAATGAGCAGTTCTTC	TRBJ2-1	-	TRBV7-2	few
CASSQDTWKTQYF	TGTGCCAGCAGCCAAGATACCTGGAAGACCCAGTACTTC	TRBJ2-5	-	TRBV14	many
CASRLLAGAGEQYF	TGTGCCAGCAGGTTACTAGCGGGAGCTGGTGAGCAGTACTTC	TRBJ2-7	TRBD2	TRBV2	-
CARTKLASSYNEQFF	TGTGCCAGAACGAAACTAGCGAGCTCCTACAATGAGCAGTTCTTC	TRBJ2-1	TRBD2	TRBV2	few
CASSQDWDEQFF	TGTGCCAGCAGCCAAGATTGGGATGAGCAGTTCTTC	TRBJ2-1	-	TRBV3-1	few
CATSRDTHIRNEKLFF	TGTGCCACCAGCAGAGATACGCACATTAGGAATGAAAAACTGTTTTTT	TRBJ1-4	-	TRBV15	few
CATSESGLPDTQYF	TGTGCCACCAGTGAATCGGGACTCCCAGATACGCAGTATTTT	TRBJ2-3	-	TRBV24-1	many
CASSRQNYGYTF	TGTGCCAGCAGCCGACAGAACTATGGCTACACCTTC	TRBJ1-2	-	TRBV28	many
CASSLAPFYEQFF	TGTGCCAGCAGCTTAGCGCCGTTCTATGAGCAGTTCTTC	TRBJ2-1	-	TRBV7-9	-
CATSTRTGGNTIYF	TGTGCCACCAGCACGCGGACAGGGGGAAACACCATATATTTT	TRBJ1-3	TRBD1	TRBV15	-
CASSQGLAGGNEQFF	TGTGCCAGCAGCCAGGGACTAGCGGGGGGAAATGAGCAGTTCTTC	TRBJ2-1	TRBD2	TRBV3-1	many
CSARDPSGGGDTQYF	TGCAGTGCTAGAGATCCTAGCGGCGGGGGGGATACGCAGTATTTT	TRBJ2-3	TRBD2	TRBV20-1	-
CASSREGEQFF	TGTGCCAGCAGCCGGGAGGGTGAGCAGTTCTTC	TRBJ2-1	TRBD2	TRBV3-1	-
CASSQGIGVGQFF	TGCGCCAGCAGCCAAGGAATTGGTGTGGGGCAGTTCTTC	TRBJ2-1	-	TRBV4-3	-
CATSRDAHPGAEAFF	TGTGCCACCAGCAGAGACGCCCATCCTGGGGCTGAAGCTTTCTTT	TRBJ1-1	-	TRBV15	-
CASSLHGGRTGELFF	TGTGCCAGCAGCCTGCACGGGGGACGGACCGGGGAGCTGTTTTTT	TRBJ2-2	-	TRBV11-3	-
CARRLIYEQYF	TGCGCCCGGCGACTGATCTACGAGCAGTACTTC	TRBJ2-7	-	TRBV23-1	few
CASSPSRNSYEQYF	TGTGCCAGCAGCCCCTCCAGGAACTCCTACGAGCAGTACTTC	TRBJ2-7	-	TRBV27	many